This TCR beta chain was observed in a study of blood T cells in healthy people across ages. Donors were systemically healthy Caucasian individuals from Russia aged roughly 6 to 100 years. There are many counts of this clonotype. Then a second PCR, running about 7 to 11 cycles, was carried out with a sample-barcoded 5' primer and a J-beta primer mix. MiXCR was run by TCRdb on the 5' RACE reads, yielding one entry per CDR3 protein. The sample has 1.5 million to 2 million distinct CDR3 sequences, 40% to 55% seen once. This CDR3 is built from 13 residues. With 4 bases removed from V and 7 bases from J, the gap between germline ends came to 17 bases. Germline-derived CDR1 and CDR2 are SQVTM and ANQGSEA.

Sequenced input: blood. This rearrangement joins TRBV29-1 to TRBJ2-7; no clear D gene. This clonotype originated in a woman between 35 and 50 years old in good health. In DNA form, the CDR3 reads TGCAGCGTTGCTAAGGACGGGCCCTCTGAGCAGTACTTC. Protein: CSVAKDGPSEQYF.